These T cell receptor beta chains were read from a single sample in a study of T cells in Graves' hyperthyroidism and ophthalmopathy. TCRdb itself ran the multiplex PCR reads through MiXCR, one entry per CDR3 protein. This table holds about 400,000 distinct CDR3 sequences, about 15% found once. The sample comprised blood. The source is a woman aged 18-29 years with Graves' hyperthyroidism that later progressed to Graves' ophthalmopathy. Each CDR3 is given without its conserved first and last residue.

V gene: TRBV5-6; CDR3 protein: ASSFHRGGGNTIY
V gene: TRBV10-2; CDR3 protein: ASSVSSSFREQY
V gene: TRBV2; CDR3 protein: ASSGQRTYEQY
V gene: TRBV5-1; CDR3 protein: ASSDRDSGANVLT
V gene: TRBV27; CDR3 protein: AVSRGGYEQY
V gene: TRBV7-2; CDR3 protein: ASSLAGRGLEQY
V gene: TRBV20-1; CDR3 protein: SAQTSESSYNEQF
V gene: TRBV5-4; CDR3 protein: ASSLRGLAGSYNEQF
V gene: TRBV20-1; CDR3 protein: SARARLAGKGPDTQY
V gene: TRBV14; CDR3 protein: ASSASNSGANVLT
V gene: TRBV3-1; CDR3 protein: ASSQAQETQY
V gene: TRBV10-3; CDR3 protein: AISEFAGGRNEQF
V gene: TRBV9; CDR3 protein: ASSPFATPGRNQPQH
V gene: TRBV20-1; CDR3 protein: SASGGNTEAF
V gene: TRBV5-6; CDR3 protein: ASSLTVGEILDTQY
V gene: TRBV10-3; CDR3 protein: AIRNKNSGRTLLGVPYEQY
V gene: TRBV27; CDR3 protein: ASSPRWATNSPLH
V gene: TRBV10-2; CDR3 protein: ASSESGQGRIDTQY
V gene: TRBV20-1; CDR3 protein: SAASILRANQPQH
V gene: TRBV4-1; CDR3 protein: ASSQAPTGLTFEQY
V gene: TRBV30; CDR3 protein: AWGDRVTSGYT
V gene: TRBV20-1; CDR3 protein: SAVPGQTGF
V gene: TRBV13; CDR3 protein: ASSLVGGSGSPDGTDTQY
V gene: TRBV28; CDR3 protein: ASSSNRKLQATCEQY
V gene: TRBV7-2; CDR3 protein: ASSRNNEQF
V gene: TRBV28; CDR3 protein: ASLGQGQY
V gene: TRBV20-1; CDR3 protein: SARGRGVNQPQH
V gene: TRBV18; CDR3 protein: ASSLGVWAPLH
V gene: TRBV7-2; CDR3 protein: ASSGVSPNEQF
V gene: TRBV28; CDR3 protein: ASSQFQWYDGYT
V gene: TRBV12-3/TRBV12-4; CDR3 protein: ASNRQGALYEQY
V gene: TRBV5-5; CDR3 protein: ASSLLAGVGTDTQY
V gene: TRBV18; CDR3 protein: ASMSYNEQF
V gene: TRBV19; CDR3 protein: ASSIARGSSYEQY
V gene: TRBV12-3/TRBV12-4; CDR3 protein: ASSLFRGDEQF
V gene: TRBV6-1; CDR3 protein: ASSDWAYFGTGELF
V gene: TRBV2; CDR3 protein: ASSPPTGRETQY
V gene: TRBV28; CDR3 protein: ASREMFGELF
V gene: TRBV7-8; CDR3 protein: ASSLAGGLAEAF